The clone carrying this T cell receptor (beta chain) was found many times. The data were taken from a study of regulatory T cells in long-lasting Graves disease. The ends were cut back, 6 bases at V and 3 bases at J, with 15 bases in the middle. The CDR3 runs 15 residues. Germline V gene data show CDR1 as KGHSH and CDR2 as LQKENI. Libraries of TCR beta came from iRepertoire HTBI primers plus Arm-PCR of CDR3 regions. Per the original data handling: Throughout the samples, researchers identified some 62 TRBV and some 14 TRBJ segments. A single record per CDR3 protein comes from TCRdb applying MiXCR to the multiplex PCR reads. The V and J calls, along with clone size, are taken from TCRdb and not from the paper's own processing. The sample has around 250,000 distinct CDR3 sequences, around a sixth seen once. Specified time point: newly diagnosed GD, antithyroid drugs for less than 3 months. PBMC-extracted RNA yielded the TCR library.

This sample also appeared in a second study, on T cells in Graves' hyperthyroidism and ophthalmopathy. That source reports: The study used the HTBI primer set for a first-round RT-PCR of the TCR CDR3.

This clonotype was sampled from a woman aged 25 to 45 with Graves disease. The starting material was peripheral blood mononuclear cells (PBMCs), obtained at new diagnosis, from a patient treated with antithyroid drugs. The genes are TRBV18 and TRBJ2-1; D is perhaps TRBD1 (6 bases). The CDR3 bases are TGTGCCAGCTCGCGAGACAGGCGAATCTACAATGAGCAGTTCTTC. Protein product: CASSRDRRIYNEQFF.